The 25 T cell receptor beta chains listed next were all sequenced from one sample in a study of blood T cell repertoires in COVID-19. Clones were read by immunoSEQ multiplex PCR, and TCRdb kept only the in-frame ones, dropping some. The data contain under 200,000 clones, 85% of them singletons. Material: peripheral blood. The receptors originated from a woman aged 50 to 60 with COVID-19, enrolled during active disease.

The chain recombines TRBV10-3 with TRBJ2-2; D unclear. Germline V CDR1 and CDR2: ENHRY, SYGVKD. CDR3 length equals 14 residues. V dropped 0 bases and J dropped 1 base, with 3 bases sitting between them. The CDR3 DNA reads as TGTGCCATCAGTGAGTCTAAGAACACCGGGGAGCTGTTTTTT. Its protein is CAISESKNTGELFF.

This clone occurred once. V and J are TRBV3-1 (or the pseudogene TRBV3-2) and TRBJ2-1; 12 nucleotides line up with TRBD2. CDR1 LGHDT and CDR2 YNNKEL come from the germline V gene (reference sequence). Unmatched junction bases numbered 1, after V lost 0 bases and J lost 1 base. The CDR3 covers 17 residues. CDR3 in DNA: TGTGCCAGCAGCCAAGAGGGACTAGCGGGTTCCTACAATGAGCAGTTCTTC. Its protein is CASSQEGLAGSYNEQFF.

The rearrangement links TRBV2 to TRBJ1-5; 10 bases line up with TRBD1. Germline-derived CDR1 and CDR2 are SNHLY and FYNNEI. The ends lost 9 bases at V and 2 bases at J; junction bases unmatched: 16. The CDR3 covers 18 residues. In nucleotides, the CDR3 is TGTGCCAGGCCGGATATGAGACAGGGGGCAAGGGGCAATCAGCCCCAGCATTTT. This translates into CARPDMRQGARGNQPQHF. Based on the CDR3 plus reference TRBV2 and TRBJ1-5, the full variable domain is EPEVTQTPSHQVTQMGQEVILRCVPISNHLYFYWYRQILGQKVEFLVSFYNNEISEKSEIFDDQFSVERPDGSNFTLKIRSTKLEDSAMYFCARPDMRQGARGNQPQHFGDGTRLSIL.

This clone was counted a few times. The CDR3: CAWTEDNQPQHF. In nucleotides, the CDR3 is TGTGCCTGGACAGAGGATAATCAGCCCCAGCATTTT. The rearrangement joins TRBV30 to TRBJ1-5; D is undetermined. Germline CDR1 reads GTSNPN; CDR2 reads SVGIG (reference sequence). Trimming pared 4 bases from V and 4 bases from J, leaving 8 bases between. CDR3 length equals 12 residues.

The V call is TRBV5-4, the J call TRBJ2-3, with 9 bases lining up with TRBD2. With 0 bases clipped from V and 5 bases from J, the junction kept 13 bases outside the gene matches. Germline-derived CDR1 and CDR2 are SGHNT and YYREEE (reference sequence). This CDR3 is built from 18 residues. CDR3 bases: TGTGCCAGCAGCTTGGCGGGGAGAGTAGCGGGGGTGGAAGATACGCAGTATTTT. The encoded protein is CASSLAGRVAGVEDTQYF.

The rearrangement joins TRBV6-6 to TRBJ1-2, with a possible D match to TRBD1 (5 bases). Germline V gene lookup returns CDR1 MNHNY and CDR2 SVGAGI (reference sequence). The V end lost 9 bases, the J end lost 5 bases, and 13 bases lay between the germline ends. This CDR3 region has 12 residues. This CDR3 reads CASSGGAYGYTF. Here the CDR3 DNA reads TGTGCCAGTTCCGGAGGGGCTTATGGCTACACCTTC.

Of note for this clone: Other DNA sequences of this sample code for an identical CDR3. J is TRBJ2-2 and V is TRBV11-2; D possibly corresponds to TRBD1 (5 bases). Germline-derived CDR1 and CDR2 are SGHAT and FQNNGV. Trimming left V 2 bases short and J 1 base short, with 5 bases between. This CDR3 comprises 14 residues. This CDR3 is CASSLQGNTGELFF. As DNA, the CDR3 is TGTGCCAGCAGCTTACAGGGGAACACCGGGGAGCTGTTTTTT.

This clone was detected ten times or more. This chain joins TRBV28 and TRBJ1-3; possible D gene TRBD1, 6 bases. Germline CDR1 is MDHEN and CDR2 is SYDVKM. Trimming removed 4 bases at V and 1 base at J, with 14 bases between. The CDR3 loop spans 16 amino acids. CDR3 nucleotides: TGTGCCAGCAGTTCCACACAGGGTGGGTCTGGAAACACCATATATTTT. Protein product: CASSSTQGGSGNTIYF.

CDR3 sequence (DNA): TGTGCCAGCAGCAGTTTAGCGGGAAATGGCTATGGCTACACCTTC. Protein sequence: CASSSLAGNGYGYTF. This rearrangement joins TRBV27 to TRBJ1-2; D gene unclear. Germline-derived CDR1 and CDR2 are MNHEY and SMNVEV (reference sequence). The CDR3 covers 15 residues. V dropped 6 bases and J dropped 4 bases, with 18 bases sitting between them.

The V call is TRBV3-1 (or the pseudogene TRBV3-2), the J call TRBJ2-3, with TRBD1 as a possible D gene (6 bases). The CDR3 extends over 16 amino acids. V was shortened by 1 base and J by 6 bases, with 17 bases between the two germline ends. The germline gives CDR1 LGHDT, CDR2 YNNKEL (reference sequence). This chain's CDR3 is CASSQGSDRRCDTQYF. DNA for the CDR3: TGTGCCAGCAGCCAAGGTAGTGACAGGCGTTGTGATACGCAGTATTTT.

The chain is built from TRBV29-1 and TRBJ1-1, with TRBD1 matching 9 bases. V gave up 6 bases and J gave up 0 bases; unmatched junction bases: 5. The CDR3 extends over 14 amino acids. Germline values: CDR1 SQVTM, CDR2 ANQGSEA. The CDR3: CSVRDRDMNTEAFF. Written as DNA, the CDR3 is TGCAGCGTCAGGGACAGGGACATGAACACTGAAGCTTTCTTT.

Concerning this clone: This CDR3 is also generated by other DNA sequences in the sample. CDR3 in amino acids: CASSFGGSYEQYF. CDR3 bases: TGCGCCAGCAGCTTTGGCGGATCCTACGAGCAGTACTTC. V gene TRBV5-1 combines with J gene TRBJ2-7; D remains ambiguous. In germline, CDR1 is SGHRS, CDR2 YFSETQ. The CDR3 contains 13 residues. V lost 2 bases to trimming and J lost 1 base, with 7 bases between them.

The genes are TRBV7-6 and TRBJ2-3, with D tentatively TRBD2 (6 bases). The germline V gene encodes CDR1 SGHVS and CDR2 FNYEAQ. CDR3 length: 16 residues. Trimming removed 5 bases at V and 6 bases at J, with 21 bases between. The CDR3 bases are TGTGCCAGCAGCGAAACTTGGACTATCGGAGGGGATACGCAGTATTTT. It specifies CASSETWTIGGDTQYF.

The chain is built from TRBV5-8 and TRBJ1-2; D possibly corresponds to TRBD1 (5 bases). The CDR3 sequence is 14 residues long. V shed 4 bases and J shed 3 bases, with 13 bases lying between them. Germline V gene lookup returns CDR1 SGHTS and CDR2 YDEGEE. The chain's CDR3 is CASSLVGGDYGYTF. CDR3 DNA sequence: TGTGCCAGCAGCCTTGTTGGGGGGGACTATGGCTACACCTTC.

The chain uses TRBV19 and TRBJ1-4; TRBD1 matches 7 bases. CDR1 and CDR2 from the germline V gene are LNHDA and SQIVND (reference sequence). Trimming cost V 8 bases and J 2 bases; bases outside gene matches: 5. The CDR3 has 14 amino acids. CDR3 sequence reads: CASQTGATNEKLFF. For the CDR3, the DNA is TGTGCCAGTCAAACAGGGGCTACTAATGAAAAACTGTTTTTT.

This chain links TRBV28 with TRBJ1-5, with D unresolved. V lost 8 bases and J lost 1, with 15 bases in between. The CDR3 consists of 15 residues. Germline V lookup: CDR1 MDHEN, CDR2 SYDVKM. The CDR3 DNA follows: TGTGCCAGCTTTGGACGGGAAGGGAGCAATCAGCCCCAGCATTTT. It encodes CASFGREGSNQPQHF.

The chain links TRBV9 to TRBJ2-6; 7 nucleotides agree with TRBD1. V was pared by 3 bases and J by 1 base, with 4 bases of the junction left unmatched. CDR3 size: 16 residues. Germline V gene data show CDR1 as SGDLS and CDR2 as YYNGEE. The CDR3 sequence is CASSAGQSSGANVLTF. CDR3 DNA: TGTGCCAGCAGCGCGGGACAGAGTTCTGGGGCCAACGTCCTGACTTTC.

The V call is TRBV3-1 (or the pseudogene TRBV3-2), the J call TRBJ2-2; TRBD2 matches 9 bases. The CDR3 is 17 amino acids. Per germline, CDR1 LGHDT and CDR2 YNNKEL (reference sequence). V shed 0 bases and J 0 bases; nucleotides not matched to a gene: 2. CDR3 loop: CASSQEAGGTNTGELFF. The CDR3 coding sequence is TGTGCCAGCAGCCAAGAAGCGGGGGGTACGAACACCGGGGAGCTGTTTTTT.

The chain is built from TRBV11-2 and TRBJ2-7; no definite D call. The V gene lost 0 bases and the J gene lost 2 bases, with 8 bases spanning the gap. CDR3 length: 14 residues. Germline assignment: CDR1 SGHAT and CDR2 FQNNGV. The CDR3 loop is CASSLEGRTYEQYF. The CDR3 DNA sequence: TGTGCCAGCAGCTTAGAGGGCAGAACCTACGAGCAGTACTTC. Based on the CDR3 plus reference TRBV11-2 and TRBJ2-7, the full variable domain is EAGVAQSPRYKIIEKRQSVAFWCNPISGHATLYWYQQILGQGPKLLIQFQNNGVVDDSQLPKDRFSAERLKGVDSTLKIQPAKLEDSAVYLCASSLEGRTYEQYFGPGTRLTVT.

The rearrangement uses TRBV4-1 and TRBJ2-1; D is undetermined. Germline lookup yields CDR1 MGHRA and CDR2 YSYEKL. The CDR3 has 18 amino acids. Trimming pared 5 bases from V and 5 bases from J, leaving 25 bases between. CDR3 coding DNA: TGCGCCAGCAGCTTGCGGTCCTTAAATTATTCTGACCACAATGAGCAGTTCTTC. Protein sequence: CASSLRSLNYSDHNEQFF.

V is TRBV7-3 and J is TRBJ2-7; 8 bases are shared with TRBD2. V dropped 2 bases and J dropped 3; count of bases not matched to a gene: 3. CDR1 and CDR2 (germline): SGHTA, FQGTGA. This CDR3 is 14 amino acids long. The CDR3 DNA is TGTGCCAGCAGCTTAGCCGGGGGGGACTACGAGCAGTACTTC. This codes for CASSLAGGDYEQYF.

This chain connects TRBV6-4 to TRBJ1-2, with a weak D call TRBD1 (5 bases). The CDR3 consists of 15 residues. With 8 bases removed from V and 1 base from J, the gap between germline ends came to 17 bases. Germline V gives CDR1 MRHNA, CDR2 SNTAGT. Written as DNA, the CDR3 is TGTGCCAGCCCGGGGAGGGGAAGTTGTAACTATGGCTACACCTTC. It specifies CASPGRGSCNYGYTF.

The chain carries TRBV27 and TRBJ1-5, with D unresolved. Between the trimmed V and J ends, which lost 0 bases and 7 bases, there was a span of 10 bases. The V gene's germline CDR1 is MNHEY and CDR2 SMNVEV (reference sequence). CDR3 length: 14 residues. The CDR3 DNA reads TGTGCCAGCAGTTTATCGGGCCGCACCCAGCCCCAGCATTTT. Protein sequence: CASSLSGRTQPQHF.

The chain has TRBV28 and TRBJ2-5, with TRBD2 matching 16 bases. This CDR3 region has 20 residues. V dropped 5 bases and J dropped 2; count of bases not matched to a gene: 14. Germline-derived CDR1 and CDR2 are MDHEN and SYDVKM. CDR3 protein: CASSPSAGTSGGGSQETQYF. The CDR3 region has the DNA TGTGCCAGCAGTCCCTCCGCCGGGACTAGCGGGGGGGGCTCACAAGAGACCCAGTACTTC.

V and J are TRBV25-1 and TRBJ2-5, with TRBD2 as a possible D gene (5 bases). CDR3 length: 15 amino acids. Looked up from germline, CDR1 is MGHDK and CDR2 is SYGVNS. V was pared by 6 bases and J by 5 bases, with 19 bases between. CDR3 sequence reads: CASSRWTRGLETQYF. The CDR3 region has the DNA TGTGCCAGCAGCCGATGGACCCGCGGGTTGGAGACCCAGTACTTC.